Presented here are 22 T cell receptor beta chains from one specimen sequenced in a study of blood T cell repertoires in COVID-19. The assay was immunoSEQ multiplex PCR, and TCRdb's table has in-frame clones only and misses some. The data contain 160,000 or so clones, about four fifths of them singletons. The sample taken for sequencing was peripheral blood. These receptors originate from a woman at least 80 years old with acute or convalescent COVID-19.

V gene TRBV19 combines with J gene TRBJ1-5, with 10 nucleotides matching TRBD1. CDR3 length equals 15 residues. Per germline, CDR1 LNHDA and CDR2 SQIVND (reference sequence). Trimming at V came to 6 bases and at J to 5 bases, leaving 7 bases not matched to a gene. In DNA, the CDR3 is TGTGCCAGTAGGATCGGGACAGGGGATTATCAGCCCCAGCATTTT. It encodes CASRIGTGDYQPQHF.

This rearrangement joins TRBV2 to TRBJ1-2; D might be TRBD1 (5 bases). The CDR3 sequence is 14 residues long. Germline assignment: CDR1 SNHLY and CDR2 FYNNEI. Trimming removed 5 bases from V and 6 bases from J, with 16 bases in between. DNA for the CDR3: TGTGCCAGCAGTTTCAGGGTACCTGCTGATGGCTACACCTTC. Amino acids: CASSFRVPADGYTF.

The chain joins TRBV29-1 to TRBJ1-5; TRBD1 is a possible D gene (5 bases). CDR1 is SQVTM, CDR2 ANQGSEA, per germline. The CDR3 is 14 residues long. V was clipped by 6 bases and J by 2 bases, with 14 bases between them. CDR3 sequence: CSVQGGGGNQPQHF. Here the CDR3 DNA reads TGCAGCGTCCAGGGCGGCGGAGGCAATCAGCCCCAGCATTTT.

The chain has TRBV7-8 and TRBJ1-1; possible D gene TRBD1, 6 bases. This CDR3 region has 15 residues. V lost 0 bases and J lost 1, with 9 bases in between. In germline, CDR1 is SGHVS, CDR2 FQNEAQ. CDR3 sequence: CASSLARTANTEAFF. In DNA, the CDR3 is TGTGCCAGCAGCTTAGCGCGGACAGCGAACACTGAAGCTTTCTTT.

The chain recombines TRBV19 with TRBJ2-3; 9 bases agree with TRBD2. The CDR3 extends over 20 amino acids. Germline CDR1 and CDR2: LNHDA and SQIVND (reference sequence). The V and J ends lost 0 bases and 3 bases, in that order; junction bases with no gene match: 16. The CDR3 sequence is CASSIEGGAGSGGRTDTQYF. The CDR3 DNA is TGTGCCAGTAGTATAGAAGGTGGGGCGGGGAGCGGGGGGAGAACAGATACGCAGTATTTT.

V gene TRBV5-1 combines with J gene TRBJ1-6; TRBD1 is a possible D gene (6 bases). This CDR3 has 13 amino acids. Germline V CDR1 and CDR2: SGHRS, YFSETQ. The V and J ends lost 1 base and 7 bases respectively, with 6 bases between them. The CDR3: CASSLQGNSPLHF. The CDR3 bases are TGCGCCAGCAGCTTGCAGGGGAATTCACCCCTCCACTTT.

This clone showed up just a few times. The genes are TRBV3-1 (or the pseudogene TRBV3-2) and TRBJ2-1, with 14 bases lining up with TRBD2. The CDR3 has 16 residues. Germline lookup yields CDR1 LGHDT and CDR2 YNNKEL (reference sequence). V gave up 4 bases and J gave up 5 bases; unmatched junction bases: 4. The CDR3 is CASSPGLAGDHNEQFF. As DNA, the CDR3 is TGTGCCAGCAGCCCGGGACTAGCGGGAGACCACAATGAGCAGTTCTTC.

The gene calls are TRBV5-1 and TRBJ1-6; 7 bases map to TRBD1. Germline trimming cut 0 bases from V and 5 bases from J; bases unmatched to any gene: 2. Germline-derived CDR1 and CDR2 are SGHRS and YFSETQ. The CDR3 contains 15 residues. CDR3 in DNA: TGCGCCAGCAGCTTGGAGGGGGCGGATAATTCACCCCTCCACTTT. It translates to CASSLEGADNSPLHF.

V and J are TRBV3-1 (or the pseudogene TRBV3-2) and TRBJ1-3; D possibly corresponds to TRBD1 (5 bases). CDR1 and CDR2 from the germline V gene are LGHDT and YNNKEL (reference sequence). V shed 3 bases and J shed 2 bases, with 17 bases lying between them. The CDR3 length is 17 residues. CDR3 amino acids: CASSHTRRRGPGNTIYF. The CDR3 bases are TGTGCCAGCAGCCACACGAGGCGGAGGGGACCTGGAAACACCATATATTTT.

This clone was counted once. The CDR3 sequence is CASSPGSEETQYF. CDR3 nucleotides: TGTGCCAGCTCACCAGGGTCGGAGGAGACCCAGTACTTC. The chain combines TRBV18 with TRBJ2-5, with unresolved D. The V gene lost 2 bases and the J gene lost 5 bases, with 9 bases spanning the gap. From germline, CDR1 is KGHSH and CDR2 LQKENI. The CDR3 sequence is 13 residues long.

V gene TRBV7-9 combines with J gene TRBJ1-6, with a weak D call TRBD1 (6 bases). The CDR3 spans 15 residues. CDR1 is SEHNR, CDR2 FQNEAQ, per germline (reference sequence). Between the trimmed V and J ends, which lost 8 bases and 7 bases, there was a span of 18 bases. CDR3 bases: TGTGCCAGCTCGGGGGGCGGTGGAGTAAATTCACCCCTCCACTTT. Amino acids: CASSGGGGVNSPLHF.

This clone has more than one count but fewer than ten. The chain links TRBV2 to TRBJ1-1; D unclear. Trimming shortened V by 3 bases and J by 2 bases, and 13 bases separated the two germline ends. The CDR3 runs 15 residues. Germline V gene sequence: CDR1 SNHLY, CDR2 FYNNEI. This chain's CDR3 is CASSEAVGANTEAFF. The CDR3 nucleotides read TGTGCCAGCAGTGAGGCGGTAGGAGCTAACACTGAAGCTTTCTTT. Full variable domain (remainder filled in from reference TRBV2 and TRBJ1-1): EPEVTQTPSHQVTQMGQEVILRCVPISNHLYFYWYRQILGQKVEFLVSFYNNEISEKSEIFDDQFSVERPDGSNFTLKIRSTKLEDSAMYFCASSEAVGANTEAFFGQGTRLTVV.

The rearrangement links TRBV6-5 to TRBJ1-5; D is possibly TRBD1 (6 bases). V was cut by 7 bases and J by 2 bases, with 12 bases left in between. The CDR3 is 14 amino acids. The germline CDR1 and CDR2 sequences are MNHEY and SVGAGI. This CDR3 is CASKLGGGNQPQHF. CDR3 DNA sequence: TGTGCCAGCAAGCTTGGGGGCGGCAATCAGCCCCAGCATTTT.

The chain combines TRBV28 with TRBJ2-1, with no clear D. The CDR3 is 12 residues long. Germline CDR1 and CDR2: MDHEN and SYDVKM. Trimming took off 8 bases at V and 8 bases at J, with 13 bases between the two ends. The CDR3 bases are TGTGCCAGCCGTGGGCAGCCGGATGAGCAGTTCTTC. This sequence encodes CASRGQPDEQFF.

The V gene is TRBV2, the J gene TRBJ2-7, with TRBD1 matching 10 bases. The CDR3 covers 14 residues. V was clipped by 6 bases and J by 6 bases; unmatched bases: 8. The germline CDR1 and CDR2 sequences are SNHLY and FYNNEI. The CDR3 protein is CASRPGQGKGEQYF. CDR3 nucleotide sequence: TGTGCCAGCAGACCGGGACAGGGGAAAGGCGAGCAGTACTTC.

The chain links TRBV20-1 to TRBJ1-2, with 7 bases lining up with TRBD1. CDR1 is DFQATT, CDR2 SNEGSKA, per germline (reference sequence). The CDR3 has 14 residues. After removal of 3 bases from V and 4 bases from J, the junction contained 8 bases not matched to a gene. The DNA of the CDR3 is TGCAGTGCTAGTTCGCCAGGGGGTAGCTATGGCTACACCTTC. This sequence encodes CSASSPGGSYGYTF.

This clone was counted a single time. The rearrangement links TRBV7-2 to TRBJ2-5, with TRBD1 identical over 10 bases. Germline CDR1 reads SGHTA; CDR2 reads FQGNSA. This CDR3 contains 14 residues. Germline trimming cut 5 bases from V and 4 bases from J; bases unmatched to any gene: 4. The CDR3: CASSPTGGAETQYF. The CDR3 nucleotides read TGTGCCAGCAGCCCGACAGGGGGCGCAGAGACCCAGTACTTC.

This clone was found a few times. This rearrangement joins TRBV28 to TRBJ1-1; 8 bases map to TRBD1. The CDR3 extends over 15 amino acids. The V segment lost 4 bases and the J segment 4 bases; nucleotides outside the gene matches: 8. The V gene's germline CDR1 is MDHEN and CDR2 SYDVKM. The CDR3, as DNA: TGTGCCAGCAGTTCCACAGGGGGAGGGAGCACTGAAGCTTTCTTT. Its protein is CASSSTGGGSTEAFF.

The chain carries TRBV5-1 and TRBJ2-7, with TRBD1 matching 8 bases. The CDR3 sequence is 14 residues long. CDR1 is SGHRS and CDR2 is YFSETQ in the germline V gene. Losses at the gene ends were 0 bases for V and 7 bases for J; bases not matched to a gene: 6. As DNA, the CDR3 is TGCGCCAGCAGCTTGGGGACAGGGTTGTGGGAGCAGTACTTC. This sequence encodes CASSLGTGLWEQYF.

This clone was observed once. The chain uses TRBV6-5 and TRBJ2-2, with 12 bases identical to TRBD1. Germline V gives CDR1 MNHEY, CDR2 SVGAGI. This CDR3 has 16 amino acids. V shed 4 bases, J shed 7 bases, and the junction held 7 bases outside the gene matches. This CDR3 is CASSFRDRGPNGELFF. DNA of the CDR3: TGTGCCAGCAGTTTCCGGGACAGGGGGCCTAACGGGGAGCTGTTTTTT.

This rearrangement joins TRBV2 to TRBJ1-2; 10 bases map to TRBD1. The length of the CDR3 is 16 residues. CDR1 SNHLY and CDR2 FYNNEI come from the germline V gene. J was trimmed by 4 bases and V by 6 bases; bases with no gene match: 11. The CDR3 spells CASREGQGLRFYGYTF. CDR3 bases: TGTGCCAGCAGAGAGGGACAGGGGCTTCGTTTCTATGGCTACACCTTC.

The chain couples TRBV3-1 (or the pseudogene TRBV3-2) to TRBJ1-2; 8 bases are shared with TRBD1. Germline trimming cut 3 bases from V and 0 bases from J; bases unmatched to any gene: 6. CDR3 length: 16 residues. Germline V gene data show CDR1 as LGHDT and CDR2 as YNNKEL (reference sequence). This chain's CDR3 is CASSHGTGLSNYGYTF. CDR3 DNA: TGTGCCAGCAGCCATGGGACAGGCCTTTCTAACTATGGCTACACCTTC.